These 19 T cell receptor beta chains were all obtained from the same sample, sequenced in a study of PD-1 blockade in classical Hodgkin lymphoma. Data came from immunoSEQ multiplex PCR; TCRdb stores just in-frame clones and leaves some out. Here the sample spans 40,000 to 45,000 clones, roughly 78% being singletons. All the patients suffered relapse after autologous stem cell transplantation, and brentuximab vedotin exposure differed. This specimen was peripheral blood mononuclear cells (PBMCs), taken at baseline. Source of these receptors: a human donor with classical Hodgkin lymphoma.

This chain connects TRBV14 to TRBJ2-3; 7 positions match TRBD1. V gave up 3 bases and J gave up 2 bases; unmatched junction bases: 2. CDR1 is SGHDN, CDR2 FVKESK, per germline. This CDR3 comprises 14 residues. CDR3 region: CASSQGQSTDTQYF. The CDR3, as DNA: TGTGCCAGCAGCCAGGGACAGTCCACAGATACGCAGTATTTT.

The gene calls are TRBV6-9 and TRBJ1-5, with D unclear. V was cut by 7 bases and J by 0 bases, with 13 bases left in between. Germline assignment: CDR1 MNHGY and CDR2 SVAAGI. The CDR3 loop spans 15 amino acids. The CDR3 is CASKWTHDSNQPQHF. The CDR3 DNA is TGTGCCAGCAAATGGACTCACGATAGCAATCAGCCCCAGCATTTT.

CDR3 nucleotide sequence: TGTGCCAGCTCAGCAGACAGGCTTAATGAAAAACTGTTTTTT. Translation: CASSADRLNEKLFF. The rearrangement joins TRBV18 to TRBJ1-4; TRBD1 might be the D (6 bases). Looked up from germline, CDR1 is KGHSH and CDR2 is LQKENI. The CDR3 covers 14 residues. V was shortened by 5 bases and J by 4 bases, with 11 bases between the two germline ends.

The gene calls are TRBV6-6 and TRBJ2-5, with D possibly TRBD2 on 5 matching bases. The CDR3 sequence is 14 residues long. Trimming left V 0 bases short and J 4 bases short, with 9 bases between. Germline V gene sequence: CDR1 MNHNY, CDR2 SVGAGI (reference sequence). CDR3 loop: CASSYSLGVETQYF. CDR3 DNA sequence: TGTGCCAGCAGTTACTCCCTGGGAGTAGAGACCCAGTACTTC.

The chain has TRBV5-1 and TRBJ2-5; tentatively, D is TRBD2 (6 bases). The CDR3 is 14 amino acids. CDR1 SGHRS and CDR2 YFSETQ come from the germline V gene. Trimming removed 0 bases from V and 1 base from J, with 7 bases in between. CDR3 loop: CASSLEGGQETQYF. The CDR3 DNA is TGCGCCAGCAGCTTGGAGGGAGGCCAAGAGACCCAGTACTTC.

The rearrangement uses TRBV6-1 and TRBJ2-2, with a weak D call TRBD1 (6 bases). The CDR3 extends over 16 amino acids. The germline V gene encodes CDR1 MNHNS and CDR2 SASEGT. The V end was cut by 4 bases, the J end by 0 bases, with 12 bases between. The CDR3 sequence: CASSVGTPTNTGELFF. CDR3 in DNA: TGTGCCAGCAGTGTGGGGACACCTACGAACACCGGGGAGCTGTTTTTT.

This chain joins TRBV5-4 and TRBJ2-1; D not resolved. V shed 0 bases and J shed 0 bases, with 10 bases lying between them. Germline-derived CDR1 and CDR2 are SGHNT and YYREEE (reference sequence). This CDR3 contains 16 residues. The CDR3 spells CASSLDGSSSYNEQFF. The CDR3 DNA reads TGTGCCAGCAGCTTGGACGGCTCGAGCTCCTACAATGAGCAGTTCTTC. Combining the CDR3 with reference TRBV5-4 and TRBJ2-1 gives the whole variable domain ETGVTQSPTHLIKTRGQQVTLRCSSQSGHNTVSWYQQALGQGPQFIFQYYREEENGRGNFPPRFSGLQFPNYSSELNVNALELDDSALYLCASSLDGSSSYNEQFFGPGTRLTVL.

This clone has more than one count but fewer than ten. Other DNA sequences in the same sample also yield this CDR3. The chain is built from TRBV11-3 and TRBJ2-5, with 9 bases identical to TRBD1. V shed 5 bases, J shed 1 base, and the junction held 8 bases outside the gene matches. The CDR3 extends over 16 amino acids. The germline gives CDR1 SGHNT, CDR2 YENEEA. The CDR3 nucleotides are TGTGCCAGCAGCGCAGGGACAGGGATCCTCCAAGAGACCCAGTACTTC. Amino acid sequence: CASSAGTGILQETQYF.

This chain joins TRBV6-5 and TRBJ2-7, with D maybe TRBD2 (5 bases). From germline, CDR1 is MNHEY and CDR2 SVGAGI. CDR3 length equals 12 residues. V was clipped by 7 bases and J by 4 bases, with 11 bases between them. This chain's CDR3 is CASTDGGYEQYF. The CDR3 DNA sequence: TGTGCCAGCACGGACGGAGGATACGAGCAGTACTTC.

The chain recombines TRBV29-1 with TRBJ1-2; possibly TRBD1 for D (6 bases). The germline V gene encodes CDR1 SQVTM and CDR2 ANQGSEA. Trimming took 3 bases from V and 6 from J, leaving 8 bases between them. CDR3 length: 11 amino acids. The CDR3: CSVEEGDGYTF. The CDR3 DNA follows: TGCAGCGTTGAGGAGGGGGATGGCTACACCTTC.

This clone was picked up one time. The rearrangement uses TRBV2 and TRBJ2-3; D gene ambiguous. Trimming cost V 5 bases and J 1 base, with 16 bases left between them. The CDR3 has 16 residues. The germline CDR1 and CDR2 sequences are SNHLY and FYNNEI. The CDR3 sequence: CASSSGLLSRTDTQYF. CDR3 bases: TGTGCCAGCAGTAGTGGGTTACTTTCACGCACAGATACGCAGTATTTT. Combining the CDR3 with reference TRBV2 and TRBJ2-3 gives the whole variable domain EPEVTQTPSHQVTQMGQEVILRCVPISNHLYFYWYRQILGQKVEFLVSFYNNEISEKSEIFDDQFSVERPDGSNFTLKIRSTKLEDSAMYFCASSSGLLSRTDTQYFGPGTRLTVL.

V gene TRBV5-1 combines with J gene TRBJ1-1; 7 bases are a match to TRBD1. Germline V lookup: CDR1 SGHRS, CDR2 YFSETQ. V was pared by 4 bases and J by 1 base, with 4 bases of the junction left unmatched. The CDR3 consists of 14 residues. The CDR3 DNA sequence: TGCGCCAGCAGCAATCGACAGGGGAACACTGAAGCTTTCTTT. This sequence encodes CASSNRQGNTEAFF.

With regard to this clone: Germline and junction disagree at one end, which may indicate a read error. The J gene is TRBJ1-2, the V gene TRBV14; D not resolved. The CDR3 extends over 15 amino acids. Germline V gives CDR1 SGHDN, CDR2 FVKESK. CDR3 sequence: CASSQGYGHPYGYTF. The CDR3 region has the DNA TGCGCCAGCAGCCAAGGGTATGGGCACCCCTATGGCTACACCTTC.

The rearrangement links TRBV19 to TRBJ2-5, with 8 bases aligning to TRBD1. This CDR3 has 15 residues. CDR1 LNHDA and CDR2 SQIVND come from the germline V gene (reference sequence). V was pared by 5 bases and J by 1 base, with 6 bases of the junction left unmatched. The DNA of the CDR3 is TGTGCCAGTAGTCCGTCGGACAGGGCCCAAGAGACCCAGTACTTC. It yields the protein CASSPSDRAQETQYF.

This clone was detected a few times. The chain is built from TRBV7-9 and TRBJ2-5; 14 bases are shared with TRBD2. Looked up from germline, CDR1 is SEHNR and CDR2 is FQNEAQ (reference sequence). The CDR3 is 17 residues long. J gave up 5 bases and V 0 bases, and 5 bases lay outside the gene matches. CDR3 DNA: TGTGCCAGCAGCTTAGCGACTAGCGGGGGGGCAGTGGAGACCCAGTACTTC. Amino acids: CASSLATSGGAVETQYF. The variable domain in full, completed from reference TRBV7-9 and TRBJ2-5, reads DTGVSQNPRHKITKRGQNVTFRCDPISEHNRLYWYRQTLGQGPEFLTYFQNEAQLEKSRLLSDRFSAERPKGSFSTLEIQRTEQGDSAMYLCASSLATSGGAVETQYFGPGTRLLVL.

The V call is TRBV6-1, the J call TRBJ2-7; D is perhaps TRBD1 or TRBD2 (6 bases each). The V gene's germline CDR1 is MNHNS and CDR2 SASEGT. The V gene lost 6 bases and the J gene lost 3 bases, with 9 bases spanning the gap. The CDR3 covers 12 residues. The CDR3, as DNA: TGTGCCAGCAGGGGGGGCCTCTACGAGCAGTACTTC. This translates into CASRGGLYEQYF.

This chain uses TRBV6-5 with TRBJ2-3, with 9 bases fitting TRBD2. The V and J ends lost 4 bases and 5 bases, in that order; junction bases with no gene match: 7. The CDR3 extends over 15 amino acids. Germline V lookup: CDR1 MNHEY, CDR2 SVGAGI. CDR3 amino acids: CASSSIGGGGDTQYF. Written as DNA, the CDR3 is TGTGCCAGCAGTTCCATTGGCGGGGGGGGAGATACGCAGTATTTT.

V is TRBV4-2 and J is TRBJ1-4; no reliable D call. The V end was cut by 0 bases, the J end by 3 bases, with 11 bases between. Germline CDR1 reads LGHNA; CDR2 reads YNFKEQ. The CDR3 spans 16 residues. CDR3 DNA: TGTGCCAGCAGCCAAGACTTACTACCACCTAATGAAAAACTGTTTTTT. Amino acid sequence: CASSQDLLPPNEKLFF.

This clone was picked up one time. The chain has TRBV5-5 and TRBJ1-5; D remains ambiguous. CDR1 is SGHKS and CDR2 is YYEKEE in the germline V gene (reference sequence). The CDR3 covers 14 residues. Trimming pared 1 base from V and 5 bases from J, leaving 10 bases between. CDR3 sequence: CASSLRAADQPQHF. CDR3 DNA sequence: TGTGCCAGCAGCTTGAGGGCAGCTGATCAGCCCCAGCATTTT.